The clone carrying this TCR beta chain showed up just a few times. What it binds is unknown. Within the sample, other DNA sequences also encode this same CDR3. This sample is drawn from a study of beta chain features in type 1 diabetes. General observations from the study: When Type 1 diabetes patients were examined, their TCRB CDR3s proved moderately but significantly shorter in all four CD4+ subsets.

Expressed TCRB transcripts were sequenced because the isolated RNA had all been reverse transcribed beforehand. Profiled with immunoSEQ multiplex PCR; TCRdb holds only in-frame clones, not every one. The data contain about 650,000 clones, about an eighth of them singletons. The CDR3 has 11 amino acids. Germline CDR1 and CDR2: SGHTA and FQGNSA. The ends were cut back, 6 bases at V and 1 base at J, with 4 bases in the middle. The sequence was collected from a man aged 25-40 years with type 1 diabetes. Sequencing used naive CD4+ T cells from blood. The J gene is TRBJ2-7, the V gene TRBV7-2, with D hard to call. The CDR3: CASSLSYEQYF. The CDR3 coding sequence is TGTGCCAGCAGTCTTTCCTACGAGCAGTACTTC.